This entry describes one T cell receptor (beta chain). Antigen unknown. This sample is drawn from a study of CD8 T cells in ankylosing spondylitis. The V end lost 5 bases, the J end lost 1 base, and 13 bases lay between the germline ends. The CDR3 is 15 residues long. Germline CDR1 and CDR2: KGHDR and SFDVKD. Quantitative 5'-RACE with molecular barcodes was used to make the TCR beta libraries. TCRdb re-derived calls from the 5' RACE reads in MiXCR, one entry per CDR3 protein. The table records roughly 260,000 distinct CDR3 sequences, 20% of them present only once. Points from the study as a whole: In peripheral blood, disease-linked CD8+ clones occurred at relatively low frequencies.

The origin of this receptor is a male donor with ankylosing spondylitis or in good health (not recorded which). The sequenced material came from blood, either unsorted or a sorted T cell fraction (not recorded which). The V and J genes are TRBV24-1 and TRBJ2-5, with a weak D call TRBD2 (6 bases). The CDR3 DNA is TGTGCCACCAGTGGTGTTTGGGGAGGCCAAGAGACCCAGTACTTC. Translation gives CATSGVWGGQETQYF.